Each of the 19 T cell receptor beta chains below was sequenced from the same sample in a study of blood T cell repertoires in COVID-19. Here immunoSEQ multiplex PCR was the method, and the copy in TCRdb shows in-frame clones only, minus some. The table shows around 470,000 clones, with about 88% occurring only once. Specimen: peripheral blood. These receptors were taken from a man between 18 and 35 years old with COVID-19, enrolled during active disease.

This chain uses TRBV11-3 with TRBJ2-1, with 9 nucleotides matching TRBD2. V was pared by 6 bases and J by 2 bases, with 8 bases of the junction left unmatched. There are 16 residues in the CDR3. Germline V gene sequence: CDR1 SGHNT, CDR2 YENEEA. The CDR3 is CASSPGGGDAYNEQFF. The DNA of the CDR3 is TGTGCCAGCAGTCCGGGCGGGGGGGATGCCTACAATGAGCAGTTCTTC.

This clone came up a few times. The V gene is TRBV9, the J gene TRBJ2-7; 10 bases fit TRBD1. CDR3 length equals 15 residues. The trim removed 4 bases at V and 3 bases at J, leaving 7 bases unmatched. Germline CDR1 reads SGDLS; CDR2 reads YYNGEE. CDR3 region: CASSPHRDRGYEQYF. The DNA for the CDR3 is TGTGCCAGCAGCCCCCACCGGGACAGGGGCTACGAGCAGTACTTC.

This rearrangement joins TRBV27 to TRBJ2-7; 10 bases are shared with TRBD2. This CDR3 is 17 amino acids long. Germline lookup yields CDR1 MNHEY and CDR2 SMNVEV (reference sequence). V dropped 0 bases and J dropped 6; count of bases not matched to a gene: 11. The CDR3 DNA is TGTGCCAGCAGTTTATCTCTGGGACTAGCGCCCCTCGGCGAGCAGTACTTC. As protein: CASSLSLGLAPLGEQYF.

The gene calls are TRBV27 and TRBJ2-2, with TRBD2 as a possible D gene (6 bases). The CDR3 runs 15 residues. V lost 2 bases, J lost 5 bases, and 12 bases lay in between. Looked up from germline, CDR1 is MNHEY and CDR2 is SMNVEV (reference sequence). CDR3 amino acids: CASSLGGVLTGELFF. As DNA, the CDR3 is TGTGCCAGCAGTTTAGGCGGGGTCTTAACCGGGGAGCTGTTTTTT.

The chain uses TRBV18 and TRBJ1-2; a weak D match, TRBD1 (5 bases). Germline lookup yields CDR1 KGHSH and CDR2 LQKENI. CDR3 length: 13 amino acids. Trimming took 3 bases from V and 2 from J, leaving 7 bases between them. The CDR3 reads CASSPGGNYGYTF. The CDR3 DNA is TGTGCCAGCTCACCGGGGGGAAACTATGGCTACACCTTC.

V gene TRBV6-5 combines with J gene TRBJ1-5, with 8 bases fitting TRBD1. Germline lookup yields CDR1 MNHEY and CDR2 SVGAGI. CDR3 length equals 15 residues. Losses at the gene ends were 6 bases for V and 4 bases for J; bases not matched to a gene: 8. CDR3 sequence reads: CASRRRQGRNQPQHF. The CDR3 DNA is TGTGCCAGCAGGCGTCGACAGGGGAGGAATCAGCCCCAGCATTTT.

The chain combines TRBV7-6 with TRBJ2-6, with a possible D match to TRBD1 (6 bases). CDR3 size: 15 residues. Trimming removed 6 bases at V and 3 bases at J, with 12 bases between. Germline lookup yields CDR1 SGHVS and CDR2 FNYEAQ. This chain's CDR3 is CASSSTGNGANVLTF. The CDR3 region has the DNA TGTGCCAGCAGTTCTACAGGGAATGGGGCCAACGTCCTGACTTTC.

The gene calls are TRBV19 and TRBJ1-5, with a tentative D call TRBD1 (5 bases). The V end lost 5 bases, the J end lost 7 bases, and 15 bases lay between the germline ends. The CDR3 runs 14 residues. In germline, CDR1 is LNHDA, CDR2 SQIVND (reference sequence). CDR3 sequence reads: CASSVGLLGQPQHF. CDR3 DNA: TGTGCCAGTAGTGTGGGACTGTTGGGGCAGCCCCAGCATTTT. The whole variable domain, filled in from reference TRBV19 and TRBJ1-5, reads DGGITQSPKYLFRKEGQNVTLSCEQNLNHDAMYWYRQDPGQGLRLIYYSQIVNDFQKGDIAEGYSVSREKKESFPLTVTSAQKNPTAFYLCASSVGLLGQPQHFGDGTRLSIL.

The chain combines TRBV11-2 with TRBJ2-7; D perhaps matches TRBD1 (6 bases). The CDR3 covers 14 residues. In germline, CDR1 is SGHAT, CDR2 FQNNGV. The ends were cut back, 5 bases at V and 2 bases at J, with 13 bases in the middle. CDR3 residues: CASSKGHQAYEQYF. The DNA of the CDR3 is TGTGCCAGCAGCAAGGGACACCAGGCCTACGAGCAGTACTTC.

The chain uses TRBV5-1 and TRBJ2-3; 10 bases are a match to TRBD2. This CDR3 has 16 residues. Trimming took 3 bases from V and 2 from J; bases not matched to a gene: 6. The germline CDR1 and CDR2 sequences are SGHRS and YFSETQ. CDR3 sequence reads: CASSWLTSGVTDTQYF. The CDR3 region has the DNA TGCGCCAGCAGCTGGCTCACTAGCGGGGTCACAGATACGCAGTATTTT. The complete variable domain, with remaining parts taken from reference TRBV5-1 and TRBJ2-3, reads KAGVTQTPRYLIKTRGQQVTLSCSPISGHRSVSWYQQTPGQGLQFLFEYFSETQRNKGNFPGRFSGRQFSNSRSEMNVSTLELGDSALYLCASSWLTSGVTDTQYFGPGTRLTVL.

The chain recombines TRBV19 with TRBJ2-1; 11 positions match TRBD1. V shed 5 bases and J 7 bases; nucleotides not matched to a gene: 7. The CDR3 covers 15 residues. The germline gives CDR1 LNHDA, CDR2 SQIVND (reference sequence). For the CDR3, the DNA is TGTGCCAGTAGTCTGGACAGGGGGCGCCGAAATGAGCAGTTCTTC. It specifies CASSLDRGRRNEQFF. The full variable domain, its missing parts supplied by reference TRBV19 and TRBJ2-1, is DGGITQSPKYLFRKEGQNVTLSCEQNLNHDAMYWYRQDPGQGLRLIYYSQIVNDFQKGDIAEGYSVSREKKESFPLTVTSAQKNPTAFYLCASSLDRGRRNEQFFGPGTRLTVL.

The chain uses TRBV28 and TRBJ1-2; 9 nucleotides agree with TRBD1. The CDR3 extends over 17 amino acids. In germline, CDR1 is MDHEN, CDR2 SYDVKM. V lost 4 bases, J lost 4 bases, and 13 bases stayed unmatched. CDR3 bases: TGTGCCAGCAGTTCACCGGGGACAGGGAGATTAAGCTATGGCTACACCTTC. Encoded protein: CASSSPGTGRLSYGYTF.

The rearrangement joins TRBV7-2 to TRBJ2-3; 11 bases align to TRBD2. This CDR3 is 16 amino acids long. Germline lookup yields CDR1 SGHTA and CDR2 FQGNSA. With V trimmed by 5 bases and J by 0 bases, 4 bases remained unmatched. The chain's CDR3 is CASSRGLAVSTDTQYF. The CDR3, as DNA: TGTGCCAGCAGCAGGGGACTAGCGGTTAGCACAGATACGCAGTATTTT.

This clone showed up many times. The V gene is TRBV28, the J gene TRBJ1-1, with TRBD1 identical over 9 bases. The CDR3 extends over 18 amino acids. Germline V gives CDR1 MDHEN, CDR2 SYDVKM. J was trimmed by 1 base and V by 9 bases; bases with no gene match: 18. The CDR3, as DNA: TGTGCCAGTCCCCGGGACAGGGTGAGAAATAGTGAGAACACTGAAGCTTTCTTT. This encodes CASPRDRVRNSENTEAFF.

This chain uses TRBV15 with TRBJ1-4, with 8 bases that match TRBD1. V was pared by 5 bases and J by 6 bases, with 8 bases of the junction left unmatched. The germline V gene has CDR1 LNHNV and CDR2 YYDKDF (reference sequence). The CDR3 extends over 15 amino acids. CDR3 DNA: TGTGCCACCAGCTGGCGAGACAGGGGAGATGAAAAACTGTTTTTT. Translated, it gives CATSWRDRGDEKLFF.

V is TRBV15 and J is TRBJ1-2; 10 bases line up with TRBD1. The CDR3 length is 15 residues. V lost 3 bases, J lost 6 bases, and 7 bases stayed unmatched. In germline, CDR1 is LNHNV, CDR2 YYDKDF (reference sequence). The CDR3 DNA is TGTGCCACCAGCAGTGACCCGGGACAGGGGCATGGCTACACCTTC. Its translation is CATSSDPGQGHGYTF.

Note on this clone: Other nucleotide sequences in the sample specify the same CDR3. This chain links TRBV5-1 with TRBJ1-6; weak D call: TRBD1 (6 bases). V was shortened by 4 bases and J by 10 bases, with 12 bases between the two germline ends. The V gene's germline CDR1 is SGHRS and CDR2 YFSETQ. The CDR3 covers 13 residues. The CDR3: CASSPEGVSPLHF. In DNA form, the CDR3 reads TGCGCCAGCAGCCCCGAGGGGGTATCACCCCTCCACTTT. Using reference TRBV5-1 and TRBJ1-6 for the parts outside the CDR3, the full variable domain is KAGVTQTPRYLIKTRGQQVTLSCSPISGHRSVSWYQQTPGQGLQFLFEYFSETQRNKGNFPGRFSGRQFSNSRSEMNVSTLELGDSALYLCASSPEGVSPLHFGNGTRLTVT.

The chain links TRBV10-3 to TRBJ1-1; D uncertain. V was cut by 3 bases and J by 7 bases, with 12 bases left in between. Per germline, CDR1 ENHRY and CDR2 SYGVKD. CDR3 length equals 13 residues. The CDR3 DNA is TGTGCCATCAGTGATTCCGCTTTCGGTGAAGCTTTCTTT. Its translation is CAISDSAFGEAFF.

In this sample, this clone turned up a few times. J is TRBJ1-2 and V is TRBV4-1, with D maybe TRBD1 (5 bases). This CDR3 is 13 amino acids long. Germline assignment: CDR1 MGHRA and CDR2 YSYEKL. Trimming left V 1 base short and J 4 bases short, with 7 bases between. The CDR3 loop reads CASSQADSYGYTF. CDR3 DNA: TGCGCCAGCAGCCAAGCCGACAGCTATGGCTACACCTTC.